The present T cell receptor beta chain was sequenced within a study of blood T cell repertoires in COVID-19. Study summary: The United States, Italy and Spain supplied acute and convalescent COVID-19 samples. T cells, B-cell-depleted T cells, or PBMCs provided the cDNA or gDNA that served as material.

Clones were sequenced by immunoSEQ multiplex PCR, and TCRdb holds only the in-frame ones, with some missing. The sample includes 130,000 or so clones, about 91% seen only once; the top ten take over 1.5%. The ends were cut back, 0 bases at V and 7 bases at J, with 16 bases in the middle. Germline lookup yields CDR1 SNHLY and CDR2 FYNNEI. The CDR3 sequence is 17 residues long. The V call is TRBV2, the J call TRBJ1-6; the D gene is possibly TRBD1 (5 bases). The source is a woman aged 55-69 years with acute or convalescent COVID-19. Sequencing input: peripheral blood. CDR3 in DNA: TGTGCCAGCAGTGAAGCGCGCCCGGGGGTGGGAAATTCACCCCTCCACTTT. Protein product: CASSEARPGVGNSPLHF.